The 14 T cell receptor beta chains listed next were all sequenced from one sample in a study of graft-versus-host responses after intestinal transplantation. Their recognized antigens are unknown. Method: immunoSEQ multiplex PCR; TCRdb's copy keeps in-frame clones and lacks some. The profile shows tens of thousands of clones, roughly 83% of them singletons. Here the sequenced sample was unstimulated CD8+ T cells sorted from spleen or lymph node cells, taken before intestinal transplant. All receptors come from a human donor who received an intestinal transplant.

This CDR3 is CASSQITPLEFYRQNIQYF. The CDR3 DNA sequence: TGCGCCAGCAGCCAAATCACCCCTCTCGAGTTTTATCGCCAAAACATTCAGTACTTC. This chain uses TRBV4-1 with TRBJ2-4; D uncertain. V lost 2 bases to trimming and J lost 5 bases, with 25 bases between them. Germline V gene sequence: CDR1 MGHRA, CDR2 YSYEKL. The CDR3 spans 19 residues.

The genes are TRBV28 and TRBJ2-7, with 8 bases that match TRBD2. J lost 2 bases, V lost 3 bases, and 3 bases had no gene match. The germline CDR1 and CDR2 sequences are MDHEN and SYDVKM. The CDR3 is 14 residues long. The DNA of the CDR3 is TGTGCCAGCAGTTTTCGGACTAGCCCCTACGAGCAGTACTTC. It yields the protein CASSFRTSPYEQYF.

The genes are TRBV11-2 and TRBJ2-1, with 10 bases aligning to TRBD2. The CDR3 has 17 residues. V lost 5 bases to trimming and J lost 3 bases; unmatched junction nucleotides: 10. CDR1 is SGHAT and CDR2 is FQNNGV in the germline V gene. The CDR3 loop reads CASSITIAGGNYNEQFF. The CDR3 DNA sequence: TGTGCCAGCAGCATTACTATAGCGGGAGGTAACTACAATGAGCAGTTCTTC.

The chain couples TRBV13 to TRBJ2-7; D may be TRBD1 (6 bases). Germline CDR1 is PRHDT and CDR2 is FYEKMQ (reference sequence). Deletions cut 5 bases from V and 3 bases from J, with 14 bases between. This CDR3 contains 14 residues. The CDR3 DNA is TGTGCCAGCAGCCCTAGGACAGAGGGCTACGAGCAGTACTTC. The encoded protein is CASSPRTEGYEQYF.

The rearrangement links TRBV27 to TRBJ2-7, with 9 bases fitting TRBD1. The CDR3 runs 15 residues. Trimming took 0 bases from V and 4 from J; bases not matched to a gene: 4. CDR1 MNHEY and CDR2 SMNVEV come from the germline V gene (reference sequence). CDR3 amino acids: CASSLSGTGFYEQYF. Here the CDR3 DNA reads TGTGCCAGCAGTTTATCCGGGACAGGGTTTTACGAGCAGTACTTC.

CDR3 DNA sequence: TGTGCCAGCAGTACGCTGCTAGCGGGGGCCACAGATACGCAGTATTTT. Translated: CASSTLLAGATDTQYF. The chain links TRBV28 to TRBJ2-3, with 10 bases lining up with TRBD2. The CDR3 spans 16 residues. The V segment lost 5 bases and the J segment 2 bases; nucleotides outside the gene matches: 7. Per germline, CDR1 MDHEN and CDR2 SYDVKM. Variable domain in full (rest from reference TRBV28 and TRBJ2-3): DVKVTQSSRYLVKRTGEKVFLECVQDMDHENMFWYRQDPGLGLRLIYFSYDVKMKEKGDIPEGYSVSREKKERFSLILESASTNQTSMYLCASSTLLAGATDTQYFGPGTRLTVL.

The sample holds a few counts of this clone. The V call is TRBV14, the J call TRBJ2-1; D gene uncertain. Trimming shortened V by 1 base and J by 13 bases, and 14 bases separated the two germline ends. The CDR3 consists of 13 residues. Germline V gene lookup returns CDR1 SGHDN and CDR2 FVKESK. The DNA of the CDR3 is TGTGCCAGCAGCCAAGGACTCACCCCCTTTCAGTTCTTC. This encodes CASSQGLTPFQFF.

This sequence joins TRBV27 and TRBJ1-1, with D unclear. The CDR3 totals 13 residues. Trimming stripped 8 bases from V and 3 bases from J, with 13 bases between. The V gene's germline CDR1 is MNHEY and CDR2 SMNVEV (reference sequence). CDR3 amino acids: CASSQTGDTEAFF. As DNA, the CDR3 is TGTGCCAGCTCCCAGACTGGAGACACTGAAGCTTTCTTT.

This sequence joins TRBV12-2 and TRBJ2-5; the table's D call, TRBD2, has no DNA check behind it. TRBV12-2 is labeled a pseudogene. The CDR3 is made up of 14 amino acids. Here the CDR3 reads CASRLERGQETQYF. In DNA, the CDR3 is TGTGCAAGTCGCTTAGAGCGGGGTCAAGAGACCCAGTACTTC.

The CDR3 protein is CASSWTGPNTGELFF. DNA for the CDR3: TGTGCCAGCAGCTGGACAGGGCCGAACACCGGGGAGCTGTTTTTT. The gene calls are TRBV7-9 and TRBJ2-2; 8 nucleotides match TRBD1. Unmatched junction bases numbered 1, after V lost 4 bases and J lost 0 bases. Germline V CDR1 and CDR2: SEHNR, FQNEAQ (reference sequence). CDR3 length: 15 amino acids. Based on the CDR3 plus reference TRBV7-9 and TRBJ2-2, the full variable domain is DTGVSQNPRHKITKRGQNVTFRCDPISEHNRLYWYRQTLGQGPEFLTYFQNEAQLEKSRLLSDRFSAERPKGSFSTLEIQRTEQGDSAMYLCASSWTGPNTGELFFGEGSRLTVL.

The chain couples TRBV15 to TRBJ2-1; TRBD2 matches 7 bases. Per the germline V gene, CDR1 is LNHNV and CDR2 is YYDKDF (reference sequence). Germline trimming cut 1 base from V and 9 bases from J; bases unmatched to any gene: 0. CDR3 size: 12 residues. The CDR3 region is CATSRGGGEQFF. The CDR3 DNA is TGTGCCACCAGCAGAGGGGGGGGTGAGCAGTTCTTC.

Here the CDR3 reads CASSAGQYSNQPQHF. DNA of the CDR3: TGTGCCAGCAGTGCCGGACAGTATAGCAATCAGCCCCAGCATTTT. The chain combines TRBV2 with TRBJ1-5, with D perhaps TRBD1 (6 bases). This CDR3 comprises 15 residues. CDR1 and CDR2 (germline): SNHLY, FYNNEI. V lost 4 bases to trimming and J lost 0 bases, with 10 bases between them. Full variable domain (remainder filled in from reference TRBV2 and TRBJ1-5): EPEVTQTPSHQVTQMGQEVILRCVPISNHLYFYWYRQILGQKVEFLVSFYNNEISEKSEIFDDQFSVERPDGSNFTLKIRSTKLEDSAMYFCASSAGQYSNQPQHFGDGTRLSIL.

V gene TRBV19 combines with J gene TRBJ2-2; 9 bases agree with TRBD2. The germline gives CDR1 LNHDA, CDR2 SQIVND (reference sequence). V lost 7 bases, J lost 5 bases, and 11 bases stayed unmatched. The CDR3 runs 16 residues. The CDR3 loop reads CASTPFSGRETGELFF. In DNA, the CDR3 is TGTGCCAGTACCCCGTTTAGCGGGAGAGAAACCGGGGAGCTGTTTTTT.

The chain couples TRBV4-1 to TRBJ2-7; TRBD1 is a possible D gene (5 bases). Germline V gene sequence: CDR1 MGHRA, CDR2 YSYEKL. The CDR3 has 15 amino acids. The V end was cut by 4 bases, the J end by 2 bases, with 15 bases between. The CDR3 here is CASSPKQGPPYEQYF. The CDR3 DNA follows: TGCGCCAGCAGCCCGAAGCAGGGTCCCCCCTACGAGCAGTACTTC.